This T cell receptor (beta chain) was sequenced during a study of blood T cell repertoires in COVID-19. About the study: Samples came from the United States, Italy and Spain, spanning acute and convalescent COVID-19. The cDNA or gDNA used as material had been derived from T cells, B-cell-depleted T cells, or PBMCs.

A single count supports this clone. Profiling relied on immunoSEQ multiplex PCR, and the TCRdb table lists in-frame clones only, not all of them. Of over 250,000 clones listed, over 75% are singletons. This CDR3 has 16 residues. Looked up from germline, CDR1 is SGHTA and CDR2 is FQGNSA. V was clipped by 5 bases and J by 6 bases; unmatched bases: 6. The gene calls are TRBV7-2 and TRBJ2-1; 14 bases align to TRBD2. This TCR came from a woman in her forties or fifties with acute or convalescent COVID-19. Sequencing was performed on peripheral blood. Here the CDR3 DNA reads TGTGCCAGCAGCACATCCGGGACTAGCGGGAGCAATGAGCAGTTCTTC. As protein: CASSTSGTSGSNEQFF.